The subject of this entry is one T cell receptor beta chain. Its target is not known. 60 Vbeta and 13 Jbeta primers were used in PCR. Per the original data handling: In a later analysis, of some 80 million unique beta chains, about 12 million appeared in at least two donors. Assay used: immunoSEQ multiplex PCR; TCRdb lists only in-frame clones, some missing. From that table come the V and J calls and clone size; the DNA was used to work out D and trimming. Seen in this sample are roughly 55,000 clones; the ten most common clones hold roughly 8.8%. The record originates from a study of cytomegalovirus exposure and HLA in healthy donors. This CDR3 has 15 residues. The germline V gene has CDR1 SGHDT and CDR2 YYEEEE. With V trimmed by 3 bases and J by 3 bases, 6 bases remained unmatched. Study conclusions and caveats: Clonal expansion, a later analysis showed, was greater in HLA-associated TCR beta chains than in equally common others. Data from an earlier analysis indicated that most TCR beta V segments were productive either about 87% or about 30% of the time. TCR beta sequences reportedly predicted the HLA-A and HLA-B alleles of most subjects accurately.

The sample was PBMCs. The clonotype originates from a man aged 50 to 60 in good health and CMV-seropositive. V usage is TRBV5-6 and J usage is TRBJ1-1, with 9 bases that match TRBD1. The CDR3 region has the DNA TGTGCCAGCAGCTCCCCGGGACAGGGCCACACTGAAGCTTTCTTT. This sequence encodes CASSSPGQGHTEAFF.